This passage covers 30 T cell receptor beta chains from one sample sequenced in a study of blood T cell repertoires in COVID-19. The repertoire was sequenced with immunoSEQ multiplex PCR; TCRdb's copy has only in-frame clones and lacks some. The table has around 330,000 clones, 70% to 90% seen once. Sequencing was done on a sample of peripheral blood. These receptors were collected from a woman between 45 and 60 years old with active or convalescent COVID-19.

V and J are TRBV5-1 and TRBJ2-1; 11 bases fit TRBD2. V gave up 7 bases and J gave up 8 bases; unmatched junction bases: 8. Germline V gene sequence: CDR1 SGHRS, CDR2 YFSETQ. The CDR3 runs 14 residues. The CDR3, as DNA: TGCGCCAGCCGTCTAGCGGGAGGATGGGATGAGCAGTTCTTC. It codes for CASRLAGGWDEQFF. The full variable domain, in which reference TRBV5-1 and TRBJ2-1 provide the parts outside the CDR3, is KAGVTQTPRYLIKTRGQQVTLSCSPISGHRSVSWYQQTPGQGLQFLFEYFSETQRNKGNFPGRFSGRQFSNSRSEMNVSTLELGDSALYLCASRLAGGWDEQFFGPGTRLTVL.

V is TRBV7-2 and J is TRBJ1-1; 7 bases fit TRBD1. Germline CDR1 is SGHTA and CDR2 is FQGNSA. The length of the CDR3 is 13 residues. J gave up 4 bases and V 6 bases, and 5 bases lay outside the gene matches. The CDR3 nucleotides read TGTGCCAGCAGTACACAGGGGACCACTGAAGCTTTCTTT. It is translated as CASSTQGTTEAFF. Filled out from reference TRBV7-2 and TRBJ1-1, the complete variable domain reads GAGVSQSPSNKVTEKGKDVELRCDPISGHTALYWYRQSLGQGLEFLIYFQGNSAPDKSGLPSDRFSAERTGGSVSTLTIQRTQQEDSAVYLCASSTQGTTEAFFGQGTRLTVV.

The count of this clone is one. The V call is TRBV7-3, the J call TRBJ2-3, with 8 positions matching TRBD1. This CDR3 contains 13 residues. Germline CDR1 and CDR2: SGHTA and FQGTGA. The ends lost 4 bases at V and 10 bases at J; junction bases unmatched: 7. The CDR3 loop is CASSSTRDRSQYF. The CDR3 bases are TGTGCCAGCAGCTCCACCCGGGACAGGTCGCAGTATTTT.

V usage is TRBV28 and J usage is TRBJ2-5; 7 nucleotides line up with TRBD2. CDR3 length equals 15 residues. V lost 4 bases, J lost 5 bases, and 10 bases stayed unmatched. Germline V lookup: CDR1 MDHEN, CDR2 SYDVKM. The CDR3 DNA reads TGTGCCAGCAGTTCCCAAGGGACTATTGCGGAGACCCAGTACTTC. It encodes CASSSQGTIAETQYF.

V is TRBV6-5 and J is TRBJ2-7; D gene uncertain. The germline V and J ends were trimmed by 0 bases and 4 bases, with 7 bases remaining between them. Germline V gene sequence: CDR1 MNHEY, CDR2 SVGAGI. The CDR3 covers 13 residues. The CDR3 spells CASSYSQRYEQYF. CDR3 nucleotides: TGTGCCAGCAGTTACTCCCAGCGTTACGAGCAGTACTTC.

The chain employs TRBV24-1 and TRBJ2-1; 7 bases agree with TRBD2. The trim removed 6 bases at V and 3 bases at J, leaving 4 bases unmatched. Germline loops: CDR1 KGHDR, CDR2 SFDVKD. This CDR3 spans 14 amino acids. The CDR3 DNA is TGTGCCACCAGTTTTGCGGGAGACTACAATGAGCAGTTCTTC. It translates to CATSFAGDYNEQFF.

This chain uses TRBV27 with TRBJ1-1, with D possibly being TRBD1 (6 bases). Germline CDR1 is MNHEY and CDR2 is SMNVEV (reference sequence). The V end lost 3 bases, the J end lost 0 bases, and 8 bases lay between the germline ends. The CDR3 runs 14 residues. In DNA, the CDR3 is TGTGCCAGCAGTTTGACAGGCGTGAACACTGAAGCTTTCTTT. Its protein is CASSLTGVNTEAFF.

V and J are TRBV7-3 and TRBJ1-1, with D possibly TRBD1 on 6 matching bases. The CDR3 is made up of 13 amino acids. Trimming took off 5 bases at V and 5 bases at J, with 12 bases between the two ends. Germline CDR1 is SGHTA and CDR2 is FQGTGA. The CDR3 loop is CASSPDRRTEAFF. CDR3 nucleotides: TGTGCCAGCAGCCCGGACAGACGGACTGAAGCTTTCTTT.

The V and J genes are TRBV11-2 and TRBJ1-3, with no clear D. Trimming removed 5 bases at V and 1 base at J, with 9 bases between. The CDR3 loop spans 14 amino acids. Germline V lookup: CDR1 SGHAT, CDR2 FQNNGV. The CDR3 nucleotides are TGTGCCAGCAGCAAAGCTACTTCTGGAAACACCATATATTTT. Its translation is CASSKATSGNTIYF. The full variable domain, its missing parts supplied by reference TRBV11-2 and TRBJ1-3, is EAGVAQSPRYKIIEKRQSVAFWCNPISGHATLYWYQQILGQGPKLLIQFQNNGVVDDSQLPKDRFSAERLKGVDSTLKIQPAKLEDSAVYLCASSKATSGNTIYFGEGSWLTVV.

There are a few counts of this clone. The chain has TRBV9 and TRBJ1-1; TRBD1 agrees at 7 bases. Germline CDR1 and CDR2: SGDLS and YYNGEE. This CDR3 is built from 13 residues. The junction had 5 bases not matched to a gene; V was cut back by 2 bases and J by 7 bases. The CDR3 loop is CASSVRQGGEAFF. CDR3 nucleotide sequence: TGTGCCAGCAGCGTCCGACAGGGCGGTGAAGCTTTCTTT.

The J gene is TRBJ1-2, the V gene TRBV14, with 7 bases aligning to TRBD1. The V segment lost 1 base and the J segment 10 bases; nucleotides outside the gene matches: 6. CDR3 length: 13 amino acids. In germline, CDR1 is SGHDN, CDR2 FVKESK. CDR3 in DNA: TGTGCCAGCAGCCAAGTGAAAGGGACAGACTACACCTTC. Amino acid sequence: CASSQVKGTDYTF.

This chain links TRBV10-3 with TRBJ2-3, with 7 bases aligning to TRBD2. Germline V gene data show CDR1 as ENHRY and CDR2 as SYGVKD. The V and J ends lost 6 bases and 1 base, in that order; junction bases with no gene match: 4. The CDR3 extends over 14 amino acids. The CDR3 here is CAIRVAGGTDTQYF. The DNA of the CDR3 is TGTGCCATCAGGGTGGCGGGAGGCACAGATACGCAGTATTTT.

CDR3 nucleotide sequence: TGTGCCAGCAGCTCGTACTCGGGAGGCTACACCGGGGAGCTGTTTTTT. Amino acids: CASSSYSGGYTGELFF. V gene TRBV7-3 combines with J gene TRBJ2-2, with 7 bases identical to TRBD2. The germline gives CDR1 SGHTA, CDR2 FQGTGA. Germline trimming cut 4 bases from V and 3 bases from J; bases unmatched to any gene: 8. This CDR3 spans 16 amino acids.

V gene TRBV29-1 combines with J gene TRBJ1-2; the D gene is possibly TRBD1 (6 bases). This CDR3 region has 14 residues. Germline CDR1 and CDR2: SQVTM and ANQGSEA. Deletions cut 0 bases from V and 4 bases from J, with 12 bases between. The CDR3, as DNA: TGCAGCGTTGAAGATCAGGGGCGCCCCTATGGCTACACCTTC. Its translation is CSVEDQGRPYGYTF.

This clone was detected only once. This chain joins TRBV2 and TRBJ1-2; 9 nucleotides align to TRBD1. There are 13 residues in the CDR3. After removal of 10 bases from V and 1 base from J, the junction contained 4 bases not matched to a gene. In germline, CDR1 is SNHLY, CDR2 FYNNEI. The CDR3 sequence is CATGQGINYGYTF. The CDR3 DNA reads as TGTGCCACCGGACAGGGGATTAACTATGGCTACACCTTC.

This clone was counted between two and nine times. V gene TRBV7-3 combines with J gene TRBJ1-1; 7 nucleotides agree with TRBD1. Germline CDR1 is SGHTA and CDR2 is FQGTGA. Trimming at V came to 5 bases and at J to 8 bases, leaving 8 bases not matched to a gene. This CDR3 has 13 residues. This CDR3 is CASSIRQGTEAFF. CDR3 DNA: TGTGCCAGCAGCATTAGACAGGGAACCGAAGCTTTCTTT.

The chain uses TRBV27 and TRBJ2-1; a weak D match, TRBD2 (6 bases). There are 15 residues in the CDR3. Germline V gives CDR1 MNHEY, CDR2 SMNVEV (reference sequence). Trimming pared 2 bases from V and 1 base from J, leaving 9 bases between. The CDR3 reads CASSLNGGSYNEQFF. The CDR3 bases are TGTGCCAGCAGTTTAAACGGGGGTTCCTACAATGAGCAGTTCTTC.

This rearrangement joins TRBV19 to TRBJ1-1, with D perhaps matching TRBD1 (6 bases). Trimming took 2 bases from V and 6 from J, leaving 19 bases between them. Germline lookup yields CDR1 LNHDA and CDR2 SQIVND (reference sequence). This CDR3 is 16 amino acids long. The CDR3 coding sequence is TGTGCCAGTAGTATATTGCCGGGACACGGAGTCGCTGAAGCTTTCTTT. Protein sequence: CASSILPGHGVAEAFF.

The chain links TRBV15 to TRBJ1-5; 10 bases align to TRBD1. Trimming cost V 3 bases and J 6 bases; bases outside gene matches: 5. This CDR3 region has 15 residues. Germline V gene lookup returns CDR1 LNHNV and CDR2 YYDKDF (reference sequence). The CDR3 protein is CATSRDRGNSQPQHF. The DNA of the CDR3 is TGTGCCACCAGCAGGGACAGGGGGAACAGTCAGCCCCAGCATTTT.

The CDR3 DNA reads as TGTGCCAGCTCACTTTCCAGGGGGCCCAGCAATCAGCCCCAGCATTTT. Translation gives CASSLSRGPSNQPQHF. The rearrangement uses TRBV18 and TRBJ1-5, with 8 bases matching TRBD1. The CDR3 is 16 amino acids. CDR1 KGHSH and CDR2 LQKENI come from the germline V gene. The trim removed 4 bases at V and 1 base at J, leaving 6 bases unmatched.

The J gene is TRBJ1-4, the V gene TRBV30; TRBD1 aligns across 7 bases. V gave up 5 bases and J gave up 0 bases; unmatched junction bases: 0. This CDR3 has 13 residues. Germline CDR1 reads GTSNPN; CDR2 reads SVGIG (reference sequence). The CDR3 region is CAWDRATNEKLFF. CDR3 nucleotides: TGTGCCTGGGACAGGGCAACTAATGAAAAACTGTTTTTT. The whole variable domain, remainder taken from reference TRBV30 and TRBJ1-4, is SQTIHQWPATLVQPVGSPLSLECTVEGTSNPNLYWYRQAAGRGLQLLFYSVGIGQISSEVPQNLSASRPQDRQFILSSKKLLLSDSGFYLCAWDRATNEKLFFGSGTQLSVL.

This chain joins TRBV5-5 and TRBJ2-3, with D uncertain. This CDR3 comprises 16 residues. Trimming left V 0 bases short and J 0 bases short, with 11 bases between. CDR1 is SGHKS, CDR2 YYEKEE, per germline (reference sequence). The CDR3 region has the DNA TGTGCCAGCAGCTTGGCTTTCTCGTATAGCACAGATACGCAGTATTTT. Amino acid sequence: CASSLAFSYSTDTQYF.

V usage is TRBV5-4 and J usage is TRBJ2-5; 8 positions agree with TRBD2. The CDR3 sequence is 15 residues long. CDR1 SGHNT and CDR2 YYREEE come from the germline V gene (reference sequence). J was trimmed by 5 bases and V by 4 bases; bases with no gene match: 10. CDR3 protein: CASSPSGGIPETQYF. The CDR3 DNA is TGTGCCAGCAGCCCCTCGGGGGGGATCCCGGAGACCCAGTACTTC. The whole variable domain, filled in from reference TRBV5-4 and TRBJ2-5, reads ETGVTQSPTHLIKTRGQQVTLRCSSQSGHNTVSWYQQALGQGPQFIFQYYREEENGRGNFPPRFSGLQFPNYSSELNVNALELDDSALYLCASSPSGGIPETQYFGPGTRLLVL.

V usage is TRBV6-5 and J usage is TRBJ1-2; no firm D call. CDR1 MNHEY and CDR2 SVGAGI come from the germline V gene. Trimming removed 0 bases from V and 0 bases from J, with 8 bases in between. The CDR3 contains 15 residues. CDR3 sequence reads: CASSYSIHPNYGYTF. In nucleotides, the CDR3 is TGTGCCAGCAGTTACTCGATACATCCTAACTATGGCTACACCTTC.

V is TRBV7-6 and J is TRBJ1-1, with D possibly TRBD1 on 5 matching bases. This CDR3 has 14 amino acids. V lost 9 bases and J 2 bases, leaving 16 bases between the germline ends. The germline CDR1 and CDR2 sequences are SGHVS and FNYEAQ. The DNA for the CDR3 is TGTGCCAGTTCGACGGGGGGGATTAACACTGAAGCTTTCTTT. This encodes CASSTGGINTEAFF. The variable domain in full, completed from reference TRBV7-6 and TRBJ1-1, reads GAGVSQSPRYKVTKRGQDVALRCDPISGHVSLYWYRQALGQGPEFLTYFNYEAQQDKSGLPNDRFSAERPEGSISTLTIQRTEQRDSAMYRCASSTGGINTEAFFGQGTRLTVV.

V gene TRBV6-5 combines with J gene TRBJ1-2, with D possibly being TRBD1 (5 bases). The CDR3 loop spans 13 amino acids. The V end lost 6 bases, the J end lost 4 bases, and 12 bases lay between the germline ends. Germline values: CDR1 MNHEY, CDR2 SVGAGI. CDR3 coding DNA: TGTGCCAGCAGCCCCGGGGGGGGCTATGGCTACACCTTC. This translates into CASSPGGGYGYTF.

This clone was seen only once. V usage is TRBV4-1 and J usage is TRBJ1-2; D is possibly TRBD1 (5 bases). The V and J ends lost 4 bases and 1 base respectively, with 13 bases between them. The germline gives CDR1 MGHRA, CDR2 YSYEKL. This CDR3 has 15 amino acids. CDR3 in DNA: TGCGCCAGCAGCCCCGTGGGGGGGGTTAACTATGGCTACACCTTC. It yields the protein CASSPVGGVNYGYTF.

V is TRBV13 and J is TRBJ2-1, with D possibly being TRBD2 (6 bases). V was shortened by 4 bases and J by 9 bases, with 13 bases between the two germline ends. This CDR3 is 13 amino acids long. From germline, CDR1 is PRHDT and CDR2 FYEKMQ (reference sequence). CDR3 DNA: TGTGCCAGCAGCTCCTCGATGGGGGGTGAGCAGTTCTTC. The encoded protein is CASSSSMGGEQFF.

This rearrangement joins TRBV7-2 to TRBJ1-2; D is unclear. Germline CDR1 and CDR2: SGHTA and FQGNSA. CDR3 length equals 14 residues. Trimming left V 1 base short and J 4 bases short, with 10 bases between. DNA for the CDR3: TGTGCCAGCAGCTTAGGGGAGGTAGTCTATGGCTACACCTTC. This codes for CASSLGEVVYGYTF.

CDR3 residues: CASSVDFYEQYF. Here the CDR3 DNA reads TGTGCCAGCAGTGTGGACTTCTACGAGCAGTACTTC. This rearrangement joins TRBV2 to TRBJ2-7, with D possibly being TRBD2 (5 bases). V was shortened by 4 bases and J by 3 bases, with 7 bases between the two germline ends. The CDR3 consists of 12 residues. Germline CDR1 reads SNHLY; CDR2 reads FYNNEI.